Listed here are 20 T cell receptor beta chains from one sample, sequenced in a study of blood T cell repertoires in COVID-19. TCRdb's table, derived via immunoSEQ multiplex PCR, lists solely in-frame clones and lacks some. The sample lists about 400,000 clones; more than 75% were seen once. The sample comprised PBMCs or T cells enriched from blood (not recorded which). The receptors were gathered from a woman in her 50s who had recovered from COVID-19.

The chain links TRBV6-5 to TRBJ1-3, with D hard to call. CDR1 is MNHEY and CDR2 is SVGAGI in the germline V gene. The V gene lost 0 bases and the J gene lost 0 bases, with 9 bases spanning the gap. The CDR3 has 16 amino acids. The CDR3 protein is CASSYSLPVSGNTIYF. DNA of the CDR3: TGTGCCAGCAGTTACTCTTTACCGGTCTCTGGAAACACCATATATTTT.

This chain connects TRBV27 to TRBJ1-5; D is undetermined. The CDR3 is 10 residues long. Per germline, CDR1 MNHEY and CDR2 SMNVEV (reference sequence). V lost 8 bases and J 6 bases, leaving 5 bases between the germline ends. The CDR3 loop is CASGRQPQHF. The CDR3 nucleotides are TGTGCCAGCGGCCGTCAGCCCCAGCATTTT.

This chain uses TRBV27 with TRBJ1-6; no definite D call. The germline CDR1 and CDR2 sequences are MNHEY and SMNVEV (reference sequence). The CDR3 is 16 residues long. V lost 2 bases to trimming and J lost 9 bases, with 17 bases between them. CDR3 in amino acids: CASSLGYGSLTSPLHF. CDR3 nucleotide sequence: TGTGCCAGCAGTTTAGGGTACGGGAGCCTGACTTCACCCCTCCACTTT.

In nucleotides, the CDR3 is TGTGCCAGCAGCCAACAAGTTCTAGGGGCGCGACTTGAAGCTTTCTTT. It codes for CASSQQVLGARLEAFF. The V and J genes are TRBV4-2 and TRBJ1-1; maybe TRBD1 (5 bases). Trimming took 2 bases from V and 7 from J, leaving 20 bases between them. CDR3 length: 16 amino acids. Germline lookup yields CDR1 LGHNA and CDR2 YNFKEQ.

The chain combines TRBV5-1 with TRBJ1-6; possible D gene TRBD1, 5 bases. V shed 0 bases and J shed 6 bases, with 10 bases lying between them. The germline gives CDR1 SGHRS, CDR2 YFSETQ. The CDR3 consists of 15 residues. The CDR3 is CASSLAGGGNSPLHF. The CDR3 bases are TGCGCCAGCAGCTTGGCCGGGGGTGGTAATTCACCCCTCCACTTT.

The rearrangement links TRBV5-1 to TRBJ2-2, with no clear D. Germline assignment: CDR1 SGHRS and CDR2 YFSETQ. The V gene lost 4 bases and the J gene lost 3 bases, with 4 bases spanning the gap. The CDR3 length is 12 residues. CDR3 protein: CASSPDTGELFF. The CDR3 region has the DNA TGCGCCAGCAGCCCGGACACCGGGGAGCTGTTTTTT.

This clone was seen only once. V is TRBV5-1 and J is TRBJ2-6; D remains ambiguous. Looked up from germline, CDR1 is SGHRS and CDR2 is YFSETQ. The length of the CDR3 is 14 residues. V shed 4 bases and J shed 2 bases, with 7 bases lying between them. The CDR3 loop is CASSEYTGANVLTF. In nucleotides, the CDR3 is TGCGCCAGCAGCGAGTATACTGGGGCCAACGTCCTGACTTTC.

CDR3 sequence: CASIRRGRGYGYTF. In nucleotides, the CDR3 is TGTGCCAGCATCCGGCGGGGCCGCGGCTATGGCTACACCTTC. This chain uses TRBV6-5 with TRBJ1-2; TRBD1 might be the D (5 bases). The CDR3 length is 14 residues. The V gene lost 7 bases and the J gene lost 4 bases, with 16 bases spanning the gap. CDR1 is MNHEY, CDR2 SVGAGI, per germline.

The chain joins TRBV4-1 to TRBJ2-2; the D gene is possibly TRBD1 (6 bases). The V end was cut by 3 bases, the J end by 6 bases, with 14 bases between. Germline CDR1 reads MGHRA; CDR2 reads YSYEKL. This CDR3 comprises 15 residues. CDR3 amino acids: CASSQGHPAAGELFF. The CDR3 coding sequence is TGCGCCAGCAGCCAGGGACACCCGGCGGCCGGGGAGCTGTTTTTT.

The J gene is TRBJ2-1, the V gene TRBV7-3; 11 nucleotides match TRBD2. The CDR3 covers 16 residues. V trimming: 5 bases; J trimming: 3 bases; junction bases outside the gene matches: 6. Germline CDR1 and CDR2: SGHTA and FQGTGA. The CDR3 loop reads CASSALAGDLYNEQFF. For the CDR3, the DNA is TGTGCCAGCAGCGCACTAGCGGGAGACCTCTACAATGAGCAGTTCTTC. The variable domain in full, with the rest retrieved from reference TRBV7-3 and TRBJ2-1, is GAGVSQTPSNKVTEKGKYVELRCDPISGHTALYWYRQSLGQGPEFLIYFQGTGAADDSGLPNDRFFAVRPEGSVSTLKIQRTERGDSAVYLCASSALAGDLYNEQFFGPGTRLTVL.

The V and J genes are TRBV7-2 and TRBJ2-7; no clear D. This CDR3 contains 13 residues. V was pared by 2 bases and J by 3 bases, with 8 bases between. The V gene's germline CDR1 is SGHTA and CDR2 FQGNSA. The CDR3: CASSLYPYYEQYF. As DNA, the CDR3 is TGTGCCAGCAGCTTATACCCCTACTACGAGCAGTACTTC.

The chain couples TRBV5-6 to TRBJ2-1; 9 positions agree with TRBD2. J was trimmed by 7 bases and V by 3 bases; bases with no gene match: 8. CDR1 is SGHDT, CDR2 YYEEEE, per germline. The CDR3 is 15 amino acids. CDR3 in amino acids: CASSSPGLAKNEQFF. Written as DNA, the CDR3 is TGTGCCAGCAGCTCCCCGGGACTAGCTAAGAATGAGCAGTTCTTC.

The chain links TRBV25-1 to TRBJ2-1; a possible D gene is TRBD1 (6 bases). The CDR3 runs 17 residues. Germline CDR1 is MGHDK and CDR2 is SYGVNS. The V end lost 0 bases, the J end lost 5 bases, and 17 bases lay between the germline ends. This CDR3 is CASSEYTGLGGDNEQFF. Here the CDR3 DNA reads TGTGCCAGCAGTGAATATACTGGACTTGGGGGCGACAATGAGCAGTTCTTC.

The chain links TRBV7-9 to TRBJ2-2; a possible D gene is TRBD2 (6 bases). The V gene lost 9 bases and the J gene lost 2 bases, with 19 bases spanning the gap. Per germline, CDR1 SEHNR and CDR2 FQNEAQ (reference sequence). The CDR3 covers 16 residues. CDR3 bases: TGTGCCAGTGGGACTTGGCAGACACAAAACACCGGGGAGCTGTTTTTT. Translated, it gives CASGTWQTQNTGELFF.

The chain couples TRBV6-5 to TRBJ2-7; 8 nucleotides line up with TRBD2. The J segment lost 2 bases and the V segment lost 8 bases, leaving 5 bases of the junction unmatched. The germline V gene has CDR1 MNHEY and CDR2 SVGAGI. The length of the CDR3 is 13 residues. The CDR3 DNA reads as TGTGCCAGCTCAAAGACTAGCGCCTACGAGCAGTACTTC. Protein: CASSKTSAYEQYF.

The chain couples TRBV6-4 to TRBJ2-6; no reliable D call. The CDR3 extends over 13 amino acids. In germline, CDR1 is MRHNA, CDR2 SNTAGT. V was clipped by 5 bases and J by 1 base, with 3 bases between them. CDR3 residues: CASSSSGANVLTF. The CDR3 DNA is TGTGCCAGCAGTTCATCTGGGGCCAACGTCCTGACTTTC.

The gene calls are TRBV5-8 and TRBJ1-2; the match to TRBD1 covers 7 bases. V lost 5 bases, J lost 0 bases, and 4 bases stayed unmatched. There are 14 residues in the CDR3. Germline V gene sequence: CDR1 SGHTS, CDR2 YDEGEE. The CDR3 DNA reads as TGTGCCAGCAGACAGGGGTCTGCTAACTATGGCTACACCTTC. This gives the protein CASRQGSANYGYTF.

For the CDR3, the DNA is TGTGCCTGGAGTCTTGTTTACGAGCAGTACTTC. Translating gives CAWSLVYEQYF. This chain uses TRBV30 with TRBJ2-7; D unclear. Trimming took off 2 bases at V and 4 bases at J, with 6 bases between the two ends. Germline-derived CDR1 and CDR2 are GTSNPN and SVGIG (reference sequence). The CDR3 runs 11 residues.

The CDR3, as DNA: TGTGCCAGCAGTTCTGGACCAGGGTCGGGCACTGAAGCTTTCTTT. This sequence encodes CASSSGPGSGTEAFF. The rearrangement uses TRBV6-5 and TRBJ1-1; D is possibly TRBD1 (5 bases). This CDR3 is built from 15 residues. The germline V gene encodes CDR1 MNHEY and CDR2 SVGAGI. The V gene lost 4 bases and the J gene lost 4 bases, with 16 bases spanning the gap.

The chain has TRBV11-2 and TRBJ1-2; D perhaps matches TRBD1 (6 bases). The CDR3 is 15 amino acids. V shed 5 bases and J shed 5 bases, with 18 bases lying between them. The germline V gene encodes CDR1 SGHAT and CDR2 FQNNGV. The CDR3 sequence: CASSLGGGVGYGYTF. The CDR3 DNA reads as TGTGCCAGCAGCCTAGGGGGGGGCGTCGGGTATGGCTACACCTTC.